This T cell receptor beta chain was retrieved from a study of blood T cells in healthy people across ages. Through a sample-barcoded 5' primer and a J-beta primer mix, a second PCR was run for roughly 6 to 12 cycles. Each CDR3 protein gets one entry after TCRdb re-called the 5' RACE reads with MiXCR. This table has roughly 2 million distinct CDR3 sequences, less than 50% appearing once. This CDR3 region has 15 residues. Germline lookup yields CDR1 MDHEN and CDR2 SYDVKM. J lost 3 bases, V lost 9 bases, and 10 bases had no gene match. The chain has TRBV28 and TRBJ2-3, with 9 bases lining up with TRBD1. This clonotype was sampled from a woman between 40 and 50 years old in good health. The sequenced sample consisted of blood. The CDR3 spells CASTEGGQGTDTQYF. CDR3 nucleotide sequence: TGTGCCAGTACAGAAGGGGGACAGGGAACAGATACGCAGTATTTT.